This note documents a single T cell receptor (beta chain) sequence. Its antigen target is currently unknown. No base quality information exists; no much larger clone differs at one position. The cysteine opens and the phenylalanine closes a CDR3 of 12 amino acids. The CDR3 DNA has 36 bases and is translated from base 1. The germline ends are 11 bases apart after V is trimmed by 6 bases and J by 5 bases. CDR1 and CDR2, per the germline V gene, are MGHDK and SYGVNS. Reading the label with the study, this specimen's time point is: baseline before first vaccination. Vaccinee samples were obtained from the UK trials COV001 and COV002, which included a single-blind randomized controlled phase 2/3 trial of AZD1222 (ChAdOx1 nCoV-19) in healthy adults. Trial participant PBMC samples were collected at day 0 and day 28 after the second dose for TCRbeta chain sequencing. This sample was taken from a study of T cell responses to AZD1222 COVID-19 vaccine (dated by TCRdb to the early 2020s). About the study as a whole: AZD1222 recipients with second doses at about 4 weeks or about 12 weeks were pooled, because spike-specific TCR depth and breadth did not differ between schedules. TCR sequencing covered 230 to 250 trial participants: about 210 given two doses of AZD1222 and 26 given two doses of MenACWY control vaccine. Enrollment into the trials was organized by age into subgroups of 18-55, 56-69 and 70-plus years, and those subgroups contained about 160, 30 and 59 TCR-sequenced participants, respectively.

The CDR3 regions of human TCRbeta chains were analyzed by immunosequencing. The original methods were these. TCRs in the repertoires were compared against a reference library of SARS-CoV-2-specific TCRs that had been generated with the MIRA antigen-specificity platform. Breadth was defined as the fraction of unique TCRs that were SARS-CoV-2-associated, and depth was defined as the fraction of total T cells that were SARS-CoV-2-associated. Using the MIRA data, every spike-specific TCR was mapped to the spike region that the TCR reacted to and assigned to either a CD4 or a CD8 class. Log10-transformed breadth and depth values were compared by one-way ANOVA with Sidak's multiple comparisons tests. TCRdb limited this immuneACCESS table to in-frame rearrangements with V and J called. A share of clones is missing; checked studies link under half to unresolved V genes, and the rest is unexplained. That table is the source of V, J and clone size, and D and trimming were worked out from the DNA. Across this sample there are about 85,000 clones, with around 90% seen only once. Around 3% of the sample comes from the top ten.

Here is what the overall study found, with its caveats: Nearly half of unique spike-specific TCRs reportedly recognized epitopes outside regions mutated in the B.1.351 and B.1.1.7 variants. Participants were mostly white British and included more females than males, and it was suggested by the authors that clonal diversity may have been underestimated. Because no samples from the day 14 peak response were available, repertoires could be characterized only after the peak T cell response. The 56-69-year group was small, and its depth increase did not reach significance, likely because of low power. After two AZD1222 doses, both the breadth and the depth of spike-specific TCRs were significantly higher than at day 0 and than in MenACWY recipients. The vaccine-associated CD4 TCRs covered the entire spike protein, and the dominant responses fell in regions 160-218 and 743-854. Conclusions about previously exposed vaccinees were limited because only six AZD1222 recipients were SARS-CoV-2 seropositive at baseline.

The receptor chain draws on TRBV25-1 and TRBJ2-7; the D region possibly corresponds to TRBD1 (5 bases align). The sequence derives from an adult in good health. The source material was peripheral blood, sampled on day 0 of AZD1222 vaccination. The CDR3 sequence is CASRDTLHEQYF. The DNA sequence is TGTGCCAGCAGGGACACCTTGCACGAGCAGTACTTC.